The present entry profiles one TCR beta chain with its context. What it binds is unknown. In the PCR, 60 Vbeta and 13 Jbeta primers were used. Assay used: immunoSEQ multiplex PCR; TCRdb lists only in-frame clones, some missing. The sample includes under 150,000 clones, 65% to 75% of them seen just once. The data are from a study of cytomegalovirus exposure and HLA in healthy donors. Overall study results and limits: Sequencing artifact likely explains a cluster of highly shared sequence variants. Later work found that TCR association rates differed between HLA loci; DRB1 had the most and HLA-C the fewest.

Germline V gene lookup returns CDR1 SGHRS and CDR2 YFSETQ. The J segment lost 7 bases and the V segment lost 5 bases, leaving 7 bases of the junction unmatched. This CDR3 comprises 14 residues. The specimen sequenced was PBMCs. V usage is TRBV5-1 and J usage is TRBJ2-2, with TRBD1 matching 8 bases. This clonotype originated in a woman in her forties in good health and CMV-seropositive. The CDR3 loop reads CASRPDRVDGELFF. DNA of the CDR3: TGCGCCAGCAGACCGGACAGGGTTGACGGGGAGCTGTTTTTT.